The 6 T cell receptor beta chains below were found in one sample sequenced in a study of blood T cell repertoires in COVID-19. This table comes from immunoSEQ multiplex PCR, and its TCRdb copy is limited to in-frame clones, with some not included. Of 55,000 to 80,000 clones in the sample, around 87% were seen once. The sequencing input was peripheral blood. These receptors all come from a man aged 50-60 years with acute or convalescent COVID-19.

This chain links TRBV28 with TRBJ1-1; D gene uncertain. The germline V gene encodes CDR1 MDHEN and CDR2 SYDVKM. This CDR3 has 12 amino acids. V shed 4 bases and J shed 6 bases, with 9 bases lying between them. The CDR3 spells CASSSVVPEAFF. In nucleotides, the CDR3 is TGTGCCAGCAGTTCGGTGGTCCCTGAAGCTTTCTTT. The full variable domain, in which reference TRBV28 and TRBJ1-1 provide the parts outside the CDR3, is DVKVTQSSRYLVKRTGEKVFLECVQDMDHENMFWYRQDPGLGLRLIYFSYDVKMKEKGDIPEGYSVSREKKERFSLILESASTNQTSMYLCASSSVVPEAFFGQGTRLTVV.

This clone came up a few times. The rearrangement joins TRBV5-4 to TRBJ1-2; a possible D gene is TRBD1 (5 bases). From germline, CDR1 is SGHNT and CDR2 YYREEE (reference sequence). The CDR3 totals 12 residues. Trimming shortened V by 4 bases and J by 5 bases, and 9 bases separated the two germline ends. The CDR3 bases are TGTGCCAGCAGCCTCGACAGTTATGGCTACACCTTC. Encoded protein: CASSLDSYGYTF.

The V and J genes are TRBV6-5 and TRBJ2-2, with 9 bases fitting TRBD1. The CDR3 is 14 amino acids. V was pared by 6 bases and J by 4 bases, with 3 bases of the junction left unmatched. Germline loops: CDR1 MNHEY, CDR2 SVGAGI. CDR3 loop: CASSTGGGTGELFF. The CDR3 DNA reads TGTGCCAGCAGCACAGGGGGCGGCACCGGGGAGCTGTTTTTT.

This chain joins TRBV24-1 and TRBJ1-2, with TRBD1 matching over 9 bases. The ends lost 3 bases at V and 8 bases at J; junction bases unmatched: 9. The CDR3 is 15 residues long. The germline V gene encodes CDR1 KGHDR and CDR2 SFDVKD. The CDR3 bases are TGTGCCACCAGTGATACCACGGGACAGGGCGGCGGCTACACCTTC. Amino acids: CATSDTTGQGGGYTF.

The gene calls are TRBV19 and TRBJ1-2; TRBD1 agrees at 7 bases. The CDR3 spans 18 residues. The germline CDR1 and CDR2 sequences are LNHDA and SQIVND (reference sequence). V was pared by 0 bases and J by 4 bases, with 14 bases of the junction left unmatched. The CDR3 bases are TGTGCCAGTAGTATAGATATTCTTGGGGCAGGGGGGCCCTATGGCTACACCTTC. This encodes CASSIDILGAGGPYGYTF.

This chain links TRBV19 with TRBJ1-1; D gene uncertain. The germline V gene has CDR1 LNHDA and CDR2 SQIVND (reference sequence). With 1 base removed from V and 2 bases from J, the gap between germline ends came to 11 bases. This CDR3 spans 15 amino acids. DNA of the CDR3: TGTGCCAGTAGTATAGGGAGGAACTTTAACACTGAAGCTTTCTTT. As protein: CASSIGRNFNTEAFF.